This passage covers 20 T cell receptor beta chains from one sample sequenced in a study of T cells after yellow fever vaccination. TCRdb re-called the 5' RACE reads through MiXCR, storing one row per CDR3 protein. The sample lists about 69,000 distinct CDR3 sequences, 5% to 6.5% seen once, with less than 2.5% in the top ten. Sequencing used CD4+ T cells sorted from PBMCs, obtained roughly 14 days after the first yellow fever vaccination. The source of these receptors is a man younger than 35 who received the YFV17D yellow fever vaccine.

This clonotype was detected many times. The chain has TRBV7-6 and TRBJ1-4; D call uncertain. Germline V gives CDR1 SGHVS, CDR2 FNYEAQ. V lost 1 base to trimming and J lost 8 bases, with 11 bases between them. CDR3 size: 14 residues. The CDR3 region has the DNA TGTGCCAGCAGCTTAGGGACCTACCCCGAAAAACTGTTTTTT. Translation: CASSLGTYPEKLFF. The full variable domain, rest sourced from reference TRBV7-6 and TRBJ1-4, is GAGVSQSPRYKVTKRGQDVALRCDPISGHVSLYWYRQALGQGPEFLTYFNYEAQQDKSGLPNDRFSAERPEGSISTLTIQRTEQRDSAMYRCASSLGTYPEKLFFGSGTQLSVL.

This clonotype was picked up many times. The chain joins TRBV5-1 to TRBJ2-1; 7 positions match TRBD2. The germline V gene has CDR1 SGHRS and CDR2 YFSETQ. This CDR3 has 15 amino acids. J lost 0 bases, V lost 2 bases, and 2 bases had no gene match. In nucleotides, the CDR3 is TGCGCCAGCAGCTTAGCGGGGAGCTCCTACAATGAGCAGTTCTTC. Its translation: CASSLAGSSYNEQFF.

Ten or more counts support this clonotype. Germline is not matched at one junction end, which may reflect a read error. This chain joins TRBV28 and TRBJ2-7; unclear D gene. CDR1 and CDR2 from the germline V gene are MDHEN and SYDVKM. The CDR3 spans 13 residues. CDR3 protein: CASSLSRSYEQYF. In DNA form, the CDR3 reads TGCGCCAGCAGCTTGAGCAGGTCCTACGAGCAGTACTTC.

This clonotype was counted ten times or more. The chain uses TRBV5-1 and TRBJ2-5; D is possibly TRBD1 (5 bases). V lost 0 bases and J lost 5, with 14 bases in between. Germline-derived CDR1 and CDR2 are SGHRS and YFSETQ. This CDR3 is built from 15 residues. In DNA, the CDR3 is TGCGCCAGCAGCTTGGAGGACACTAAGAGGGAGACCCAGTACTTC. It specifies CASSLEDTKRETQYF. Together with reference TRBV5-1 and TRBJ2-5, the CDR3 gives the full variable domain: KAGVTQTPRYLIKTRGQQVTLSCSPISGHRSVSWYQQTPGQGLQFLFEYFSETQRNKGNFPGRFSGRQFSNSRSEMNVSTLELGDSALYLCASSLEDTKRETQYFGPGTRLLVL.

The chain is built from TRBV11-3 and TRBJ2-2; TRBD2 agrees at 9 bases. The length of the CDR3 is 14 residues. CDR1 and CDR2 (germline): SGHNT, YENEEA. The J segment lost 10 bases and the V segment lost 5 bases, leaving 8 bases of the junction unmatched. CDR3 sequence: CASSRGGATPELFF. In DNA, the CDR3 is TGTGCCAGCAGCCGCGGGGGGGCAACCCCGGAGCTGTTTTTT.

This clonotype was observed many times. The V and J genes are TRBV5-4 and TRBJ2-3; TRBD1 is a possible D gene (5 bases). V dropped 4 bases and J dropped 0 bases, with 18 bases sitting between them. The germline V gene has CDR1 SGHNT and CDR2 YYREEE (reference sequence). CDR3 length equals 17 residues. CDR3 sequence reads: CASSPPDSPPSTDTQYF. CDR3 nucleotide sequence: TGTGCCAGCAGCCCCCCCGACAGCCCCCCTAGCACAGATACGCAGTATTTT.

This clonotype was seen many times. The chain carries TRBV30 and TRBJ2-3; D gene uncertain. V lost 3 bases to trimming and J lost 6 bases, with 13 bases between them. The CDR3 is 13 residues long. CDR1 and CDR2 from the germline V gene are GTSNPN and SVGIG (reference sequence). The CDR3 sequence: CAWSGHSLDTQYF. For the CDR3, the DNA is TGTGCCTGGAGCGGGCACTCCCTGGATACGCAGTATTTT.

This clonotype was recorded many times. The CDR3 region is CAWSGTGTYGYTF. The DNA for the CDR3 is TGTGCCTGGAGTGGGACAGGGACTTATGGCTACACCTTC. The V gene is TRBV30, the J gene TRBJ1-2; 8 nucleotides line up with TRBD1. Unmatched junction bases numbered 3, after V lost 1 base and J lost 5 bases. Germline values: CDR1 GTSNPN, CDR2 SVGIG (reference sequence). CDR3 size: 13 residues. Together with reference TRBV30 and TRBJ1-2, the CDR3 gives the full variable domain: SQTIHQWPATLVQPVGSPLSLECTVEGTSNPNLYWYRQAAGRGLQLLFYSVGIGQISSEVPQNLSASRPQDRQFILSSKKLLLSDSGFYLCAWSGTGTYGYTFGSGTRLTVV.

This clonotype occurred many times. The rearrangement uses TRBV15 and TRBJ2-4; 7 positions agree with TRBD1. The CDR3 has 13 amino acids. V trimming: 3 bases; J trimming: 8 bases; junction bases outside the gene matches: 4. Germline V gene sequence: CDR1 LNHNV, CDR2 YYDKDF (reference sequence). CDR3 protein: CATSRDRSDIQYF. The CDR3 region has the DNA TGTGCCACCAGCAGGGACAGGTCTGACATTCAGTACTTC.

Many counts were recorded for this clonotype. CDR3 region: CASSRWAYEQYV. CDR3 DNA: TGTGCCAGCAGTCGGTGGGCATACGAGCAGTACGTC. The gene calls are TRBV28 and TRBJ2-7; D is undetermined. The length of the CDR3 is 12 residues. V lost 5 bases to trimming and J lost 4 bases, with 9 bases between them. CDR1 is MDHEN and CDR2 is SYDVKM in the germline V gene.

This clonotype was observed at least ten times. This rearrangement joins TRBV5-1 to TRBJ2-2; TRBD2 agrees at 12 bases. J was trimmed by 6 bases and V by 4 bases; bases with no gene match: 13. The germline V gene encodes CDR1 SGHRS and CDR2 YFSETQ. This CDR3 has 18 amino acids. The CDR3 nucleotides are TGCGCCAGCAGCCCTCGCGAGAGGGCTAGCGGGGGGGCCGGGGAGCTGTTTTTT. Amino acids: CASSPRERASGGAGELFF. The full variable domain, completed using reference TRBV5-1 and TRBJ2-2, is KAGVTQTPRYLIKTRGQQVTLSCSPISGHRSVSWYQQTPGQGLQFLFEYFSETQRNKGNFPGRFSGRQFSNSRSEMNVSTLELGDSALYLCASSPRERASGGAGELFFGEGSRLTVL.

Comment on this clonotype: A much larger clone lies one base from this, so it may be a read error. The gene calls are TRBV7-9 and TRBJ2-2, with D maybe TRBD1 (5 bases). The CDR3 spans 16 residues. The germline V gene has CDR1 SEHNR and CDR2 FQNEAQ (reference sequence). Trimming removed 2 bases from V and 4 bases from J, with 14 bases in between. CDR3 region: CASSLMATDGTGELFF. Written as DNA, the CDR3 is TGTGCCAGCAGCTTAATGGCGACAGACGGCACCGGGGAGCTGTTTTTT.

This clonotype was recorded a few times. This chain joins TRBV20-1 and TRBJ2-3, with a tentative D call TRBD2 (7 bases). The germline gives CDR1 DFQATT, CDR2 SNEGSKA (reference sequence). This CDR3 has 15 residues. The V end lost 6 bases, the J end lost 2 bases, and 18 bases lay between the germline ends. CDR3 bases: TGCAGTGCCCCCCCATTAGGGGGGGCCACAGATACGCAGTATTTT. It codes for CSAPPLGGATDTQYF.

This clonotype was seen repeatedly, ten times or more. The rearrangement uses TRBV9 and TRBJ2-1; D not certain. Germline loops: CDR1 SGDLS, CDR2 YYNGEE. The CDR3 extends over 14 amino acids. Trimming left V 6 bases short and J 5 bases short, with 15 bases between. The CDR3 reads CASNLSPTDNEQFF. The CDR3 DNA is TGTGCCAGCAACCTATCGCCCACGGACAATGAGCAGTTCTTC.

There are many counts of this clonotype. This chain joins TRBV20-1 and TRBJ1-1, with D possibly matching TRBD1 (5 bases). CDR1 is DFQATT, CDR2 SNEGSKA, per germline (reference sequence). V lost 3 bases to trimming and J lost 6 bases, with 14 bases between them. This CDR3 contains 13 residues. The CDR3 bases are TGCAGTGCTAGCCAGGGAACTATCGCTGAAGCTTTCTTT. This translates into CSASQGTIAEAFF.

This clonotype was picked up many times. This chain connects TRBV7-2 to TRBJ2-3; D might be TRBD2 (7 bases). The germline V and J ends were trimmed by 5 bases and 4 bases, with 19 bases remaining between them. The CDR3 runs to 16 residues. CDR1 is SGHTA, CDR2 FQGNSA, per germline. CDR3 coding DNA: TGTGCCAGCAGCCCCCAGGGGAGCGGGGCCGCAGATACGCAGTATTTT. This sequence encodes CASSPQGSGAADTQYF.

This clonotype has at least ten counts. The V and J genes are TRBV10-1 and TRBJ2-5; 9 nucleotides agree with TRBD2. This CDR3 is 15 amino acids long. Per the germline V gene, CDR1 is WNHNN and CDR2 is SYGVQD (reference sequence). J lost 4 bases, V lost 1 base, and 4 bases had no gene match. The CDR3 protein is CASSELAGARETQYF. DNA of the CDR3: TGCGCCAGCAGTGAGTTAGCGGGGGCCCGAGAGACCCAGTACTTC.

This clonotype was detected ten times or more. The DNA of the CDR3 is TGTGCCATCAGTGAGATGCAGGGACGGACCTACGAGCAGTACTTC. Protein product: CAISEMQGRTYEQYF. The chain is built from TRBV10-3 and TRBJ2-7; D tentatively fits TRBD1 or TRBD2 (5 bases each). Trimming removed 2 bases from V and 2 bases from J, with 13 bases in between. The CDR3 length is 15 residues. Looked up from germline, CDR1 is ENHRY and CDR2 is SYGVKD.

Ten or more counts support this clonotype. The DNA of the CDR3 is TGCGCCAGCAGCAGAGCTTTGAATGAGCAGTTCTTC. It yields the protein CASSRALNEQFF. The rearrangement uses TRBV5-1 and TRBJ2-1; the D is unclear. V gave up 4 bases and J gave up 7 bases, with 9 bases separating them. Germline V lookup: CDR1 SGHRS, CDR2 YFSETQ. This CDR3 has 12 residues.

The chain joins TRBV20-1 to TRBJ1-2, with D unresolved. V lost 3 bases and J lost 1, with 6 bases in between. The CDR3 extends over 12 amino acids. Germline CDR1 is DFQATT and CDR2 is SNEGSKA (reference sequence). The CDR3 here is CSASRVNYGYTF. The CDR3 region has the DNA TGCAGTGCTAGTCGAGTTAACTATGGCTACACCTTC.